This T cell receptor (beta chain) was sequenced for a study of CD8 T cells in Susac syndrome. With random hexamers, 0.5 to 1 ug RNA was reverse transcribed. Amplification of TCR beta CDR3 was carried out by immunoSEQ multiplex PCR, which covered 54 Vbeta and 13 Jbeta segments. MiXCR, applied by TCRdb to the immunoSEQ multiplex PCR reads, yields one record per CDR3 protein. The sample yields 150,000 to 250,000 distinct CDR3 sequences, roughly 96% seen once. TCR beta sequencing covered blood CD8+ and CD4+ T cells. The CD8+ and CD4+ T cells were negatively isolated, with the TEMRA cells enriched by FACS. The CDR3 is 15 amino acids. V was cut by 6 bases and J by 4 bases, with 16 bases left in between. Looked up from germline, CDR1 is LGHNT and CDR2 is FRNRAP.

This clonotype was obtained from a human donor with multiple sclerosis. The chain couples TRBV12-5 to TRBJ2-1, with TRBD1 as a possible D gene (6 bases). Specimen: CD4+ T cells from PBMCs. The CDR3 loop is CASGPGQGQYNEQFF. The DNA of the CDR3 is TGTGCTAGTGGCCCCGGGCAGGGACAATACAATGAGCAGTTCTTC.